This T cell receptor (beta chain) was captured by sequencing in a study of blood T cell repertoires in COVID-19. Study overall: The study drew acute and convalescent COVID-19 samples from the United States, Italy and Spain. PBMCs, B-cell-depleted T cells, or T cells were the source of the cDNA or gDNA that made up the material.

Data came from immunoSEQ multiplex PCR; TCRdb stores just in-frame clones and leaves some out. Of some 270,000 clones detected, 65% to 85% appear once; the ten largest clones hold around 3.6%. V lost 3 bases and J 1 base, leaving 6 bases between the germline ends. The CDR3 is 14 residues long. Germline values: CDR1 KGHSH, CDR2 LQKENI. Recruits, aged 18 to 89 years, lived in approximately 26 US areas. In Cohort 3, a recovered donor had either two negative PCRs, clearance, or symptom resolution. Specimen: PBMCs or T cells enriched from blood (not recorded which). The clonotype comes from a man aged 50-59 years who had recovered from COVID-19. The chain joins TRBV18 to TRBJ2-2; D gene ambiguous. CDR3 amino acids: CASSPAKNTGELFF. The CDR3 DNA sequence: TGTGCCAGCTCACCGGCCAAGAACACCGGGGAGCTGTTTTTT.